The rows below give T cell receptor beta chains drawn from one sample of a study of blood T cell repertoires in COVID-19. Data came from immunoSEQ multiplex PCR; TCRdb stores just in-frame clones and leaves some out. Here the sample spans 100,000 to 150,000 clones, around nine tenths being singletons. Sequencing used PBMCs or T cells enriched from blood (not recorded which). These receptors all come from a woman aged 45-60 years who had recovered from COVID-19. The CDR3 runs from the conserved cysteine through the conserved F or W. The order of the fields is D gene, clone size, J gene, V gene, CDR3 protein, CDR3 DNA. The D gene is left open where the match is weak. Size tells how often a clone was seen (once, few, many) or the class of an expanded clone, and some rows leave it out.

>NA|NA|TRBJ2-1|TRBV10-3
CAISVGREYNEQFF
TGTGCCATCAGTGTCGGACGGGAGTACAATGAGCAGTTCTTC
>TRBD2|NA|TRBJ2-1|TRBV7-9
CASSFLAPVGGYNEQFF
TGTGCCAGCAGCTTTTTAGCCCCCGTGGGGGGGTATAATGAGCAGTTCTTC
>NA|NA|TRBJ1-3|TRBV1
CTSSQVPQSSGNTIYF
TGCACCAGCAGCCAAGTCCCACAGAGCTCTGGAAACACCATATATTTT
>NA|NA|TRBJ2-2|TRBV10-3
CAISGPLGQGTGELFF
TGTGCCATCAGTGGCCCCCTGGGTCAGGGGACCGGGGAGCTGTTTTTT
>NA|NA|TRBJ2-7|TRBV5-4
CASTAEGQNYEQYF
TGTGCCAGCACCGCGGAGGGACAGAATTACGAGCAGTACTTC
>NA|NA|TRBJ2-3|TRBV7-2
CASSLASGEDTQYF
TGTGCCAGCAGCTTAGCTAGCGGTGAAGATACGCAGTATTTT
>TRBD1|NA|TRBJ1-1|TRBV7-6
CASSLGGTGNTEAFF
TGTGCCAGCAGCTTAGGGGGGACAGGGAACACTGAAGCTTTCTTT
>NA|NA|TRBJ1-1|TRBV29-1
CSVDRGNTEAFF
TGCAGCGTTGATAGGGGGAACACTGAAGCTTTCTTT
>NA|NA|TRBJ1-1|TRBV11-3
CASSKRAGESTEAFF
TGTGCCAGCTCTAAACGAGCAGGGGAGAGCACTGAAGCTTTCTTT
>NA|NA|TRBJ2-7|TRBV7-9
CASSFQTYEQYF
TGTGCCAGCAGCTTTCAAACCTACGAGCAGTACTTC
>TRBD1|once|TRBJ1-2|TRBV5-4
CASSLPQGNYGYTF
TGTGCCAGCAGCTTACCACAGGGGAACTATGGCTACACCTTC
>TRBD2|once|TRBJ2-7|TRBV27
CASSILAGEGEQYF
TGTGCCAGCAGTATACTAGCGGGGGAAGGCGAGCAGTACTTC
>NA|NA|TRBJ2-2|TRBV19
CASSISAGPAGELFF
TGTGCCAGTAGTATAAGCGCAGGGCCGGCCGGGGAGCTGTTTTTT
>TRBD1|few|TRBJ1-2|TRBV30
CAWSHGQGGLYGYTF
TGTGCCTGGAGTCATGGACAGGGCGGTCTCTATGGCTACACCTTC
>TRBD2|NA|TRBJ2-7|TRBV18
CASSSPGLGDYEQYF
TGTGCCAGCTCATCGCCGGGACTAGGGGATTACGAGCAGTACTTC
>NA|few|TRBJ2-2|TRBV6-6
CASSLASGGALYTGELFF
TGTGCCAGCAGTCTCGCGAGTGGGGGGGCCCTTTACACCGGGGAGCTGTTTTTT
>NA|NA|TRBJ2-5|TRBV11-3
CASSLESGGRETQYF
TGTGCCAGCAGCTTAGAATCGGGGGGCCGAGAGACCCAGTACTTC
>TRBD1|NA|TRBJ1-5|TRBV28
CASSPRGAGIFQPQHF
TGTGCCAGCAGTCCCAGGGGGGCAGGGATTTTTCAGCCCCAGCATTTT
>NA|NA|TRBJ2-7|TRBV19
CASSTGSGEQYF
TGTGCCTCGAGCACAGGGTCTGGCGAGCAGTACTTC
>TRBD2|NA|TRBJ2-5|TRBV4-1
CASSLGTSGVHWETQYF
TGCGCCAGCAGCTTAGGGACTAGCGGGGTCCACTGGGAGACCCAGTACTTC
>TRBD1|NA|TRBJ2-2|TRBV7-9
CASSLADRALFF
TGTGCCAGCAGCTTAGCTGACAGGGCGCTGTTTTTT
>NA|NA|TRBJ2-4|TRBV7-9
CASSPRDLDLAKNIQYF
TGTGCCAGCAGCCCCCGGGACTTAGACTTAGCCAAAAACATTCAGTACTTC
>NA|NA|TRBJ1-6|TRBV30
CAWGTLNNSPLHF
TGTGCCTGGGGGACATTAAATAATTCACCCCTCCACTTT
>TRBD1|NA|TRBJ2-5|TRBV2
CASWGGQGEVTKWETQYF
TGTGCCAGCTGGGGTGGACAGGGGGAGGTGACAAAGTGGGAGACCCAGTACTTC
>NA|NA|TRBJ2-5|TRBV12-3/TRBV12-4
CASSRGQETQYF
TGTGCCAGCAGTAGGGGGCAAGAGACCCAGTACTTC
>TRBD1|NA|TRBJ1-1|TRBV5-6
CASSFGTGGTEAFF
TGTGCCAGCAGCTTTGGGACAGGGGGGACTGAAGCTTTCTTT
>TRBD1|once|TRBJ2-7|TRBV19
CASSIGGTGGRPGEQYF
TGTGCCAGTAGTATTGGCGGAACAGGGGGCCGTCCGGGGGAGCAGTACTTC
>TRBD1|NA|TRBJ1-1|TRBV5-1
CASSLPSGQSTEAFF
TGCGCCAGCAGCTTGCCCTCGGGACAGTCCACTGAAGCTTTCTTT
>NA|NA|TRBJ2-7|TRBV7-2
CASSLRTDLYEQYF
TGTGCCAGCAGCTTAAGGACAGACCTCTACGAGCAGTACTTC
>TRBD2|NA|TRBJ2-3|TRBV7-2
CASSLAPPRGIRTDTQYF
TGTGCCAGCAGCTTAGCGCCTCCGCGGGGGATACGCACAGATACGCAGTATTTT
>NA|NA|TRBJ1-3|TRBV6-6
CASSREPSGVTGNTIYF
TGTGCCAGCAGTCGAGAACCATCAGGGGTGACAGGAAACACCATATATTTT
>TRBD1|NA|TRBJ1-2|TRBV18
CASLGQGEDGYTF
TGTGCCAGCCTAGGACAGGGGGAGGATGGCTACACCTTC
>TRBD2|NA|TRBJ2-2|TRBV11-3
CASSLGREGTGELFF
TGTGCCAGCAGCTTAGGCAGGGAGGGGACCGGGGAGCTGTTTTTT
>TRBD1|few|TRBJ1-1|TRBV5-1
CASSLGTGEAAFF
TGCGCCAGCAGCTTGGGCACAGGGGAAGCAGCTTTCTTT
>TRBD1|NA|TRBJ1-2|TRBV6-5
CASTQGAGGYTF
TGTGCCAGCACCCAGGGGGCGGGTGGCTACACCTTC
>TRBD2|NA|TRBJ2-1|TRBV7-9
CASSETSGGDNEQFF
TGTGCCAGCAGCGAGACTAGCGGGGGGGACAATGAGCAGTTCTTC
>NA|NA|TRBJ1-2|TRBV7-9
CASSLSVGQMNYGYTF
TGTGCCAGCAGCTTATCTGTTGGACAGATGAACTATGGCTACACCTTC
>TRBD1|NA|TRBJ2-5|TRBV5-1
CASFQIGTEETQYF
TGCGCCAGCTTCCAAATCGGGACAGAAGAGACCCAGTACTTC
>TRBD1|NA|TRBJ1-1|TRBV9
CASSANQGAAFF
TGTGCCAGCAGCGCAAATCAGGGGGCTGCTTTCTTT
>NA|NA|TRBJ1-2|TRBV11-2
CASSLITGFTYGYTF
TGTGCCAGCAGCTTGATCACAGGGTTCACCTATGGCTACACCTTC
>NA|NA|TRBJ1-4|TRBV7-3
CASSLAGGEKLFF
TGTGCCAGCAGCTTAGCGGGTGGGGAAAAACTGTTTTTT
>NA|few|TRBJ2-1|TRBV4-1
CASSQEGQGNNEQFF
TGCGCCAGCAGCCAAGAAGGGCAGGGGAATAATGAGCAGTTCTTC
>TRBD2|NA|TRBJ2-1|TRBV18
CASSPGTSGGQGEQFF
TGTGCCAGCTCACCAGGGACTAGCGGGGGGCAGGGTGAGCAGTTCTTC
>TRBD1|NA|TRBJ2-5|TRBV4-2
CASSSGQGAVNWVGETQYF
TGTGCCAGCAGCTCGGGACAGGGGGCAGTAAATTGGGTTGGAGAGACCCAGTACTTC